These T cell receptor beta chains were read from a single sample in a study of T cell repertoires in cytomegalovirus infection. One entry per CDR3 protein, called by TCRdb with MiXCR from the reads. Here the sample spans around 280,000 distinct CDR3 sequences, roughly 9.3% being singletons. Sequenced input: PBMCs. These receptors came from a human donor in good health (CMV status not recorded). Some clones in this sample may be carry-over from other donors' samples. CDR3s include the opening cysteine and the closing phenylalanine or tryptophan. The D gene is left open where the match is weak. The size entry is marked missing in some rows and otherwise reads once, few, many or a size class.

D gene	J gene	V gene	clone size	CDR3 protein	CDR3 DNA
TRBD1	TRBJ1-4	TRBV7-2	many	CASSLGWDRGPTNEKLFF	TGTGCCAGCAGCTTAGGCTGGGACAGGGGGCCAACTAATGAAAAACTGTTTTTT
TRBD2	TRBJ2-2	TRBV20-1	.	CSARAGLAGEYTGELFF	TGCAGTGCTAGAGCGGGACTAGCGGGGGAATACACCGGGGAGCTGTTTTTT
.	TRBJ1-5	TRBV10-3	many	CAISRDKNQPQHF	TGTGCCATCAGCCGGGACAAAAATCAGCCCCAGCATTTT
.	TRBJ2-5	TRBV7-9	many	CASSLVSEQETQYF	TGTGCCAGCAGCTTAGTCAGCGAGCAAGAGACCCAGTACTTC
.	TRBJ1-5	TRBV5-5	many	CASSSPPTGQPQHF	TGTGCCAGCAGCTCGCCCCCTACGGGGCAGCCCCAGCATTTT
.	TRBJ2-2	TRBV28	many	CASSFEQGTNTGELFF	TGTGCCAGCAGTTTTGAGCAGGGGACAAACACCGGGGAGCTGTTTTTT
.	TRBJ2-3	TRBV29-1	many	CSGRDGSTDTQYF	TGCAGCGGGAGGGATGGCAGCACAGATACGCAGTATTTT
.	TRBJ2-5	TRBV10-3	.	CAIGTGSVETQYF	TGTGCCATTGGGACTGGATCCGTGGAGACCCAGTACTTC
.	TRBJ1-2	TRBV2	few	CASILDGVTLYGYTF	TGTGCCAGCATCTTGGACGGAGTAACCCTCTATGGCTACACCTTC
.	TRBJ2-5	TRBV6-2/TRBV6-3	many	CATGGHQETQYF	TGTGCCACCGGGGGACATCAAGAGACCCAGTACTTC
TRBD2	TRBJ2-4	TRBV7-2	many	CASSLTRGGRNIQYF	TGTGCCAGCAGCTTAACGCGGGGGGGCAGGAACATTCAGTACTTC
TRBD1	TRBJ2-5	TRBV11-3	many	CASSSRQGAGIETQYF	TGTGCCAGCAGCTCCCGACAGGGGGCGGGAATAGAGACCCAGTACTTC
TRBD1	TRBJ2-6	TRBV29-1	.	CSVQGAGANVLTF	TGCAGCGTGCAGGGGGCTGGGGCCAACGTCCTGACTTTC
.	TRBJ2-7	TRBV6-2/TRBV6-3	many	CASSYARVGDYEQYF	TGTGCCAGCAGTTACGCGAGGGTAGGGGACTACGAGCAGTACTTC
.	TRBJ1-5	TRBV12-3/TRBV12-4	many	CASSFAGNQPQHF	TGTGCCAGCAGTTTTGCCGGAAATCAGCCCCAGCATTTT
TRBD2	TRBJ2-1	TRBV4-2	.	CASSQEHSGEQFF	TGTGCCAGCAGCCAAGAACATAGCGGGGAGCAGTTCTTC
.	TRBJ2-6	TRBV3-1	few	CASSQTGPGANVLTF	TGTGCCAGCAGCCAAACAGGGCCTGGGGCCAACGTCCTGACTTTC
.	TRBJ2-5	TRBV9	many	CASSVATGTETQYF	TGTGCCAGCAGCGTAGCCACAGGGACAGAGACCCAGTACTTC
TRBD1	TRBJ2-5	TRBV7-2	many	CASSSPGQKIQETQYF	TGTGCCAGCAGCTCCCCGGGACAGAAAATCCAAGAGACCCAGTACTTC
.	TRBJ1-5	TRBV29-1	many	CSVLSNQPQHF	TGCAGCGTCTTAAGCAATCAGCCCCAGCATTTT
.	TRBJ1-5	TRBV5-6	.	CASRYGPGPQHF	TGTGCCAGCAGATACGGCCCCGGGCCCCAGCATTTT
.	TRBJ2-1	TRBV19	many	CASSIGTQIYNEQFF	TGTGCCAGTAGTATCGGGACCCAAATCTACAATGAGCAGTTCTTC
.	TRBJ1-6	TRBV12-3/TRBV12-4	many	CASSSLGISSYNSPLHF	TGTGCCAGCAGTTCGTTGGGGATAAGCTCCTATAATTCACCCCTCCACTTT
.	TRBJ2-2	TRBV29-1	.	CSVEGRGHTNTGELFF	TGCAGCGTTGAAGGCAGGGGCCATACTAACACCGGGGAGCTGTTTTTT
.	TRBJ1-6	TRBV7-9	many	CASSFGSPLHF	TGTGCCAGCAGCTTTGGGTCACCCCTCCACTTT
.	TRBJ2-3	TRBV28	.	CASELGKTQFF	TGTGCCAGCGAGCTCGGAAAGACGCAGTTTTTT
TRBD1	TRBJ1-6	TRBV12-3/TRBV12-4	many	CASSGQGSLSPLHF	TGTGCCAGCAGCGGACAGGGCTCACTGTCACCCCTCCACTTT
TRBD1	TRBJ2-1	TRBV25-1	.	CASSEERGTGGYNEQFF	TGTGCCAGCAGTGAAGAGAGGGGGACAGGGGGGTACAATGAGCAGTTCTTC